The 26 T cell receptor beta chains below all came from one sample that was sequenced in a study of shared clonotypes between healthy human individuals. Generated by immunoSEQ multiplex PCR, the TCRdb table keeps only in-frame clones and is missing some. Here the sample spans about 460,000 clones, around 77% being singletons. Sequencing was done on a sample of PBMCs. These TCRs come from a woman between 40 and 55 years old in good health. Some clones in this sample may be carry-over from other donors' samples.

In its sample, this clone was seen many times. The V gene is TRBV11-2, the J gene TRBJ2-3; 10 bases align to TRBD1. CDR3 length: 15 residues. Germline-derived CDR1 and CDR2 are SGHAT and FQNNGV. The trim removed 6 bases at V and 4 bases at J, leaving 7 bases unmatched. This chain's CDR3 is CASRFGTGAADTQYF. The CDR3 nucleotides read TGTGCCAGCAGGTTCGGGACAGGGGCGGCAGATACGCAGTATTTT.

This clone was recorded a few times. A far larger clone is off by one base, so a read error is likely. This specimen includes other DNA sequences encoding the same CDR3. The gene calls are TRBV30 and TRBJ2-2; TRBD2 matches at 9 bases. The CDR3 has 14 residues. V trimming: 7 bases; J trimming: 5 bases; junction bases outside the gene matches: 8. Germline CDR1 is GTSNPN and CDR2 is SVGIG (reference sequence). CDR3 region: CASLRLAGTGELFF. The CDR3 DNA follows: TGTGCCTCCCTCCGGCTAGCGGGAACCGGGGAGCTGTTTTTT.

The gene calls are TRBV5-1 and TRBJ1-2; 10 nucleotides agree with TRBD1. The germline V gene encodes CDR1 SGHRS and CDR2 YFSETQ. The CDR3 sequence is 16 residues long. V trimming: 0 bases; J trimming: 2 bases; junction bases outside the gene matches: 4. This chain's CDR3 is CASSLAGDRGNYGYTF. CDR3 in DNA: TGCGCCAGCAGCTTGGCGGGGGACAGGGGCAACTATGGCTACACCTTC.

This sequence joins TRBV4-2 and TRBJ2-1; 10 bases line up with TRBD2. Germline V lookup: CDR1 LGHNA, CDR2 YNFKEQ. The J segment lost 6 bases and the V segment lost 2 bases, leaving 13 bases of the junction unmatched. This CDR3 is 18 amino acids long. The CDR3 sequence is CASSQYLKREGESNEQFF. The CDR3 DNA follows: TGTGCCAGCAGCCAATACTTGAAGCGGGAGGGCGAAAGCAATGAGCAGTTCTTC.

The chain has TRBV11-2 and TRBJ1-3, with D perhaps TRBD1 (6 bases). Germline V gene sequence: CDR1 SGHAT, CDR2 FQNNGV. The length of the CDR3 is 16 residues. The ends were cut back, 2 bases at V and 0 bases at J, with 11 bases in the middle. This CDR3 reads CASSLTGGDSGNTIYF. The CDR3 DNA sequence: TGTGCCAGCAGCTTAACGGGGGGCGACTCTGGAAACACCATATATTTT. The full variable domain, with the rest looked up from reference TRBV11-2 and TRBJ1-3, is EAGVAQSPRYKIIEKRQSVAFWCNPISGHATLYWYQQILGQGPKLLIQFQNNGVVDDSQLPKDRFSAERLKGVDSTLKIQPAKLEDSAVYLCASSLTGGDSGNTIYFGEGSWLTVV.

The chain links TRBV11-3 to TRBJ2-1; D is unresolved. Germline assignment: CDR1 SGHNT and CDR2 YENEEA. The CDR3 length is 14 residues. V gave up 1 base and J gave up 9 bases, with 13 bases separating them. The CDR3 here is CASSLGVRNSEQFF. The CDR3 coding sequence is TGTGCCAGCAGCTTAGGGGTACGTAACAGTGAGCAGTTCTTC.

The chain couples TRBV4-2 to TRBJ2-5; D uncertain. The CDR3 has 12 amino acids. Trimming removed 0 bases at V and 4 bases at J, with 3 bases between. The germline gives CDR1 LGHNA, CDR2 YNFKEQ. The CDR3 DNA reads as TGTGCCAGCAGCCAAGATTCAGAGACCCAGTACTTC. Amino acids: CASSQDSETQYF.

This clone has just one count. The CDR3 DNA sequence: TGTGCCAGCAGCTTAAAAAACCTGCGGGACAGGGGTGAAAAACTGTTTTTT. Residues: CASSLKNLRDRGEKLFF. J is TRBJ1-4 and V is TRBV7-9; the match to TRBD1 covers 10 bases. Germline V lookup: CDR1 SEHNR, CDR2 FQNEAQ (reference sequence). Trimming removed 2 bases from V and 7 bases from J; junction bases left unmatched: 10. The CDR3 contains 17 residues.

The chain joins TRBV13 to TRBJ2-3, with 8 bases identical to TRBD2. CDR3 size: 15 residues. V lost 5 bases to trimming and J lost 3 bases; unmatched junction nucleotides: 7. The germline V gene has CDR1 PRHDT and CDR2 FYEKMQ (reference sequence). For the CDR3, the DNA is TGTGCCAGCAGCCAGCGGGAGTCGGGAACAGATACGCAGTATTTT. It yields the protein CASSQRESGTDTQYF.

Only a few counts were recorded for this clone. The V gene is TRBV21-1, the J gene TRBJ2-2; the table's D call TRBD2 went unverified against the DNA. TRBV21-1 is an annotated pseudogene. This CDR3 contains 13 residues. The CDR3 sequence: CASSKTDTGELFF. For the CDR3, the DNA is TGTGCCAGCAGCAAAACGGACACCGGGGAGCTGTTTTTT.

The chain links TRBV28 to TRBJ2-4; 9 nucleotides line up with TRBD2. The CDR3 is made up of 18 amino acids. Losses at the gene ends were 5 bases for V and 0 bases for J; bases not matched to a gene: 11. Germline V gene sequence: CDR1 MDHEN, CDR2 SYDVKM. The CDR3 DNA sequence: TGTGCCAGCAGTCCGGGGCTAGCGGGAATCGTAGCCAAAAACATTCAGTACTTC. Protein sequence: CASSPGLAGIVAKNIQYF. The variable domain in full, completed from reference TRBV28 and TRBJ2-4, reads DVKVTQSSRYLVKRTGEKVFLECVQDMDHENMFWYRQDPGLGLRLIYFSYDVKMKEKGDIPEGYSVSREKKERFSLILESASTNQTSMYLCASSPGLAGIVAKNIQYFGAGTRLSVL.

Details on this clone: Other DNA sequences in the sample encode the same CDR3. Written as DNA, the CDR3 is TGTGCCAGCAGCTTGAGCGGGGAGCTGTTTTTT. Residues: CASSLSGELFF. The chain recombines TRBV7-8 with TRBJ2-2; D uncertain. The CDR3 is 11 amino acids. CDR1 and CDR2 from the germline V gene are SGHVS and FQNEAQ. The ends were cut back, 3 bases at V and 7 bases at J, with 3 bases in the middle.

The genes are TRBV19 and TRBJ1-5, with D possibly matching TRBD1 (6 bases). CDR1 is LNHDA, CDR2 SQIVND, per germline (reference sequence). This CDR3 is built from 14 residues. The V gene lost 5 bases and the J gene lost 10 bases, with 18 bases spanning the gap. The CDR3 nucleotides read TGTGCCAGTAGTCCCTCCGGGGGACAAATTCCCCAGCATTTT. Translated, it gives CASSPSGGQIPQHF.

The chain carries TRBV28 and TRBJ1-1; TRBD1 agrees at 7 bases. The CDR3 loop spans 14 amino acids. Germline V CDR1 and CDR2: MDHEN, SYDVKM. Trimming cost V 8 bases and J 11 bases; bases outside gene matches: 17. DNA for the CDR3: TGTGCCAGCCTCGGAGAGGGGGCATTACGGAATGCTTTCTTT. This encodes CASLGEGALRNAFF. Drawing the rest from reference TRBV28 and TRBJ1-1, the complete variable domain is DVKVTQSSRYLVKRTGEKVFLECVQDMDHENMFWYRQDPGLGLRLIYFSYDVKMKEKGDIPEGYSVSREKKERFSLILESASTNQTSMYLCASLGEGALRNAFFGQGTRLTVV.

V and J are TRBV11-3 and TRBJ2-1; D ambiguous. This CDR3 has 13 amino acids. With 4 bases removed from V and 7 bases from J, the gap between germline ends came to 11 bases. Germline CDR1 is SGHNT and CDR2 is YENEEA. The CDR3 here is CASSYGPVNEQFF. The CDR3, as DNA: TGTGCCAGCAGCTACGGGCCGGTTAATGAGCAGTTCTTC.

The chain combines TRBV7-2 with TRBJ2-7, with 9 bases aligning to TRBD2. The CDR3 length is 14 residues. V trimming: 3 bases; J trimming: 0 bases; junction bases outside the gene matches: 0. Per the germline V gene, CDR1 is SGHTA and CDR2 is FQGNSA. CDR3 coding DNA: TGTGCCAGCAGCTTTAGCGGGAGCTCCTACGAGCAGTACTTC. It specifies CASSFSGSSYEQYF.

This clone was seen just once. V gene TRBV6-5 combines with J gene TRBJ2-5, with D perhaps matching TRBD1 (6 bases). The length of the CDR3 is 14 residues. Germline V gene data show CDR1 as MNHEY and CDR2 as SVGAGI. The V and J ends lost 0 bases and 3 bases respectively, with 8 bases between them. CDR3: CASSYSYREETQYF. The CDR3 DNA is TGTGCCAGCAGTTACTCTTACAGGGAAGAGACCCAGTACTTC.

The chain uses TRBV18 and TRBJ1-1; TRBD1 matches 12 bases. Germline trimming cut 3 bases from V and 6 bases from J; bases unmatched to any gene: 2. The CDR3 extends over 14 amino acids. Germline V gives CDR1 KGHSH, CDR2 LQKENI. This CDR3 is CASSPRDRGPEAFF. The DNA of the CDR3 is TGTGCCAGCTCACCCCGGGACAGGGGGCCTGAAGCTTTCTTT.

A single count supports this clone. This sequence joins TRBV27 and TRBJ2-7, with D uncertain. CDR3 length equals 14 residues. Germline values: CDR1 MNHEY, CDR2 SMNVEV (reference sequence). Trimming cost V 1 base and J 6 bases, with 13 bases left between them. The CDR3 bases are TGTGCCAGCAGTTTATATGCCGGGTCCCTCGAGCAGTACTTC. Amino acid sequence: CASSLYAGSLEQYF.

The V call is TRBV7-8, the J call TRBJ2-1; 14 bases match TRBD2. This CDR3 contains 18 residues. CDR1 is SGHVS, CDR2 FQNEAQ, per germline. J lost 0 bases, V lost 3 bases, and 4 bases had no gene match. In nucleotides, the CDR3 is TGTGCCAGCAGCTTCCGGACTAGCGGGAGGAGCTCCTACAATGAGCAGTTCTTC. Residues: CASSFRTSGRSSYNEQFF.

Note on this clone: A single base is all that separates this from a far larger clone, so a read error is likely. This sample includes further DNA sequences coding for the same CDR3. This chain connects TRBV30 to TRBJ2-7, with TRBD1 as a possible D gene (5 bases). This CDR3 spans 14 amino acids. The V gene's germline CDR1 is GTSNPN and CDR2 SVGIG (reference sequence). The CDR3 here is CAWSPRTPTYEQYF. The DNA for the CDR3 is TGCGCCTGGTCCCCGAGGACACCTACCTACGAGCAGTACTTC.

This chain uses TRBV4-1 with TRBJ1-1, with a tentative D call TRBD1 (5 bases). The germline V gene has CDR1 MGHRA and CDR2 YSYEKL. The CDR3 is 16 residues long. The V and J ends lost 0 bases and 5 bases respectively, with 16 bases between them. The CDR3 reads CASSQDRRQGLTEAFF. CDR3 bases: TGCGCCAGCAGCCAAGATAGGCGGCAGGGCCTAACTGAAGCTTTCTTT.

CDR3 in amino acids: CASSTLAGKSYNEQFF. The CDR3 DNA reads as TGTGCCAGCAGTACATTAGCGGGAAAAAGCTACAATGAGCAGTTCTTC. The chain combines TRBV27 with TRBJ2-1, with TRBD2 matching over 8 bases. V was pared by 5 bases and J by 3 bases, with 9 bases of the junction left unmatched. The CDR3 has 16 amino acids. Germline CDR1 MNHEY, CDR2 SMNVEV (reference sequence).

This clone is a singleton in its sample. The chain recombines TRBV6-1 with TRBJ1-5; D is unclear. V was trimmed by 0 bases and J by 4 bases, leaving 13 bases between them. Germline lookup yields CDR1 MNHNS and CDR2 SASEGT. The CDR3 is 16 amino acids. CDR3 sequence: CASSEALSQANQPQHF. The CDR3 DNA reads TGTGCCAGCAGTGAAGCGTTGAGCCAGGCGAATCAGCCCCAGCATTTT.

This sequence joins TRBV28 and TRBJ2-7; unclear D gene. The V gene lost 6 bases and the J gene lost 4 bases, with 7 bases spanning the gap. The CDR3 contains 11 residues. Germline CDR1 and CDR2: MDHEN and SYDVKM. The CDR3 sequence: CASRTGYEQYF. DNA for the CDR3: TGTGCCAGCAGAACTGGATACGAGCAGTACTTC.

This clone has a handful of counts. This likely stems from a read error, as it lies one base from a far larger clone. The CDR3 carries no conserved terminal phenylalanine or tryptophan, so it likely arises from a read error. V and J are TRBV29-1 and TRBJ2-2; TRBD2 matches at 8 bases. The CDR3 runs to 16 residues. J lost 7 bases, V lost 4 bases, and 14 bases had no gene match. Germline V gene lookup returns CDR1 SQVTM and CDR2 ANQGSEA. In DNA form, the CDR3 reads TGCAGCGTTGTAGGTGGTCCAGCGGGAGCTAGCGGGGAGCTGTTTCTT. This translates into CSVVGGPAGASGELFL.